The clone carrying this TCR beta chain came up a few times. TCRdb ran MiXCR on the 5' RACE reads and lists one entry per CDR3 protein. The table has roughly 770,000 distinct CDR3 sequences, about 20% seen once. This record comes from a study of identical twins. The CDR3 is 12 residues long. V shed 4 bases and J shed 5 bases, with 11 bases lying between them. Germline CDR1 DFQATT, CDR2 SNEGSKA (reference sequence). These data were also filed under a second study, of T cells expressing NK-cell markers. That study adds: An anti-gamma-delta TCR antibody restricted sorting to alpha-beta TCR T cells in several experiments.

Sequencing used PBMCs. The clonotype originates from a woman aged 18 to 35 in good health. The V and J genes are TRBV20-1 and TRBJ2-5; TRBD2 is a possible D gene (5 bases). This CDR3 is CSAMGGGETQYF. The CDR3 DNA reads as TGCAGTGCTATGGGTGGCGGGGAGACCCAGTACTTC.